The clone carrying this T cell receptor beta chain has just a few counts. TCRbeta library preparation incorporated unique molecular identifiers. From the PCR reads, TCRdb called clonotypes with MiXCR, one entry per CDR3 protein. This table has some 500,000 distinct CDR3 sequences, about 17% appearing once. These data originate in a study of T-cell reconstitution after alpha-beta-depleted transplantation in children. From germline, CDR1 is SNHLY and CDR2 FYNNEI. Trimming cost V 6 bases and J 3 bases; bases outside gene matches: 14. The CDR3 consists of 16 residues. This receptor was obtained from a human donor who donated a stem cell graft to a child with acute lymphoblastic leukemia. The specimen comprised PBMCs from the stem cell graft donor, sampled from the stem cell graft. This chain connects TRBV2 to TRBJ2-7; 7 bases fit TRBD1. Written as DNA, the CDR3 is TGTGCCAGCAGCTTCCTAAGCCGGGACAGTATCTACGAGCAGTACTTC. Protein: CASSFLSRDSIYEQYF.